The clone carrying this T cell receptor (beta chain) was seen a single time. Its target is not known. The record originates from a study of PD-L1 blockade in urothelial cancer. Overall study findings and caveats: Patients with below-median pretreatment blood clonality survived longer.

The CDR3 is made up of 17 amino acids. CDR1 and CDR2 from the germline V gene are MGHRA and YSYEKL. The ends lost 0 bases at V and 6 bases at J; junction bases unmatched: 13. Sequenced by immunoSEQ multiplex PCR; TCRdb stores in-frame clones only, minus some. Among 35,000 to 45,000 clones listed, more than 80% were seen once. Time point indicated: peripheral blood 6 weeks after treatment start. The chain recombines TRBV4-1 with TRBJ2-5, with TRBD2 matching 7 bases. The sequence was collected from a man in his 70s with urothelial cancer. This material consisted of PBMCs, taken around atezolizumab (anti-PD-L1) treatment. As DNA, the CDR3 is TGCGCCAGCAGCCAAGATCCGGGGGGAGGGCCAGAAAAGACCCAGTACTTC. Encoded protein: CASSQDPGGGPEKTQYF.